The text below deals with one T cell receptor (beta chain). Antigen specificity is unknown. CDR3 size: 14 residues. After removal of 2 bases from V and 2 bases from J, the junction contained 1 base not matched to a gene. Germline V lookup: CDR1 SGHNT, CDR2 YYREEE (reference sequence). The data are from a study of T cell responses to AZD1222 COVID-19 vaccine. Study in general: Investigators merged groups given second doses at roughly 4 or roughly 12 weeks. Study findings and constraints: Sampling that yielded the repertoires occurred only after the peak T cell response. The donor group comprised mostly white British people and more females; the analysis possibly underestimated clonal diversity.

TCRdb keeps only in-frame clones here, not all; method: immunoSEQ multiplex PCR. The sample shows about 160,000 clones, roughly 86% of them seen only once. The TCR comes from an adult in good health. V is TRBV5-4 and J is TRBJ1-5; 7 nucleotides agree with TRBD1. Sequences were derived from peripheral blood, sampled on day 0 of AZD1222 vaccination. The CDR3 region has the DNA TGTGCCAGCAGCTTTGGGACAGGCAATCAGCCCCAGCATTTT. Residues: CASSFGTGNQPQHF.